This passage covers 29 T cell receptor beta chains from one sample sequenced in a study of read filtering for tumor transcriptome and immune sequencing. This library used approximately 0.4 ug RNA and molecular barcoded adaptors spanning alpha/delta and beta/gamma chains. TCRdb re-analysed the reads in MiXCR, keeping a single row per CDR3 protein. The sample includes tens of thousands of distinct CDR3 sequences, under 25% of them seen just once. The sample consisted of a population of CD138-negative cells sorted from bone marrow. These receptors all stem from a donor aged 40 or older with multiple myeloma.

This clonotype came up many times. This chain joins TRBV2 and TRBJ2-5; 11 positions agree with TRBD2. Germline CDR1 and CDR2: SNHLY and FYNNEI. V lost 5 bases, J lost 4 bases, and 15 bases stayed unmatched. This CDR3 has 18 residues. The CDR3 nucleotides read TGTGCCAGCAGTTTTTCGCTGGGGGCTAGCGGGGGGTCAGAGACCCAGTACTTC. As protein: CASSFSLGASGGSETQYF.

This clonotype has ten or more counts. J is TRBJ2-1 and V is TRBV5-6; 11 bases align to TRBD2. After removal of 5 bases from V and 4 bases from J, the junction contained 5 bases not matched to a gene. The germline gives CDR1 SGHDT, CDR2 YYEEEE. The CDR3 consists of 15 residues. The CDR3 loop reads CASRKTSGGYNEQFF. CDR3 DNA sequence: TGTGCCAGCAGAAAAACTAGCGGGGGATACAATGAGCAGTTCTTC.

This clonotype was counted many times. The V and J genes are TRBV28 and TRBJ2-5; D unclear. Trimming cost V 10 bases and J 2 bases, with 17 bases left between them. In germline, CDR1 is MDHEN, CDR2 SYDVKM. CDR3 length: 14 amino acids. CDR3 nucleotides: TGTGCCACCTATCGCCTTGGCAGGCAAGAGACCCAGTACTTC. Protein sequence: CATYRLGRQETQYF.

This clonotype was recorded at least ten times. V gene TRBV5-1 combines with J gene TRBJ1-1; D is uncertain. The CDR3 has 13 residues. Germline V gene lookup returns CDR1 SGHRS and CDR2 YFSETQ. With 0 bases removed from V and 6 bases from J, the gap between germline ends came to 9 bases. DNA for the CDR3: TGCGCCAGCAGCTTGGAAACAGACTCTGAAGCTTTCTTT. This encodes CASSLETDSEAFF.

This clonotype has only a few counts. The chain links TRBV12-3 or TRBV12-4 to TRBJ1-6; D is unresolved. V was trimmed by 5 bases and J by 4 bases, leaving 15 bases between them. CDR3 size: 16 residues. Here the CDR3 reads CASSEGSLMYNSPLHF. The CDR3 bases are TGTGCCAGCAGTGAAGGGAGCCTTATGTATAATTCACCCCTCCACTTT.

This clonotype was seen repeatedly, ten times or more. The CDR3 here is CASRSGSKETQYF. CDR3 sequence (DNA): TGTGCCAGCAGGTCCGGGTCCAAGGAGACCCAGTACTTC. The genes are TRBV7-9 and TRBJ2-5; D is unresolved. Germline V gives CDR1 SEHNR, CDR2 FQNEAQ (reference sequence). The V end was cut by 6 bases, the J end by 5 bases, with 13 bases between. CDR3 length equals 13 residues.

The chain couples TRBV20-1 to TRBJ2-1; D call uncertain. The germline V and J ends were trimmed by 8 bases and 9 bases, with 14 bases remaining between them. The germline V gene encodes CDR1 DFQATT and CDR2 SNEGSKA (reference sequence). This CDR3 contains 11 residues. The CDR3 region is CSTTTGAEQFF. CDR3 in DNA: TGCAGTACTACTACGGGCGCTGAGCAGTTCTTC.

Regarding this clonotype: A much larger clone sits a single nucleotide away, making a read error possible. The V gene is TRBV9, the J gene TRBJ2-5; a weak D match, TRBD2 (5 bases). Germline V gene lookup returns CDR1 SGDLS and CDR2 YYNGEE. This CDR3 has 15 residues. This chain's CDR3 is CASSVDQLAGEIQYF. The CDR3 bases are TGTGCCAGCAGCGTAGATCAGCTAGCTGGGGAGATCCAGTACTTC.

The gene calls are TRBV19 and TRBJ2-4; possible D gene TRBD2, 7 bases. CDR3 size: 17 residues. Trimming stripped 7 bases from V and 0 bases from J, with 19 bases between. Germline CDR1 LNHDA, CDR2 SQIVND (reference sequence). CDR3 sequence reads: CASTNTGGAGAKNIQYF. As DNA, the CDR3 is TGTGCCAGTACCAATACGGGGGGCGCGGGAGCCAAAAACATTCAGTACTTC.

The chain is built from TRBV20-1 and TRBJ1-1; D remains unclear. The CDR3 is 15 amino acids. Per the germline V gene, CDR1 is DFQATT and CDR2 is SNEGSKA (reference sequence). V was clipped by 0 bases and J by 1 base, with 12 bases between them. CDR3 region: CSARDPRPTNTEAFF. The CDR3 nucleotides read TGCAGTGCTAGAGATCCAAGGCCGACGAACACTGAAGCTTTCTTT.

Regarding this clonotype: The junction and the germline gene differ at one end; a read error may be behind it. The rearrangement joins TRBV28 to TRBJ1-4, with TRBD1 matching 7 bases. This CDR3 spans 16 amino acids. Per the germline V gene, CDR1 is MDHEN and CDR2 is SYDVKM. CDR3 sequence reads: CASSLNRGVTNEKLSF. CDR3 DNA: TGCGCCAGCAGCCTCAACAGGGGTGTGACTAATGAAAAACTGTCTTTT.

This clonotype was detected ten times or more. This chain uses TRBV10-3 with TRBJ2-7, with 8 bases that match TRBD2. V lost 3 bases and J lost 2; bases outside the gene matches: 3. The CDR3 runs 14 residues. Germline-derived CDR1 and CDR2 are ENHRY and SYGVKD. CDR3 amino acids: CAISESGGPYEQYF. The CDR3 DNA follows: TGTGCCATCAGTGAAAGCGGGGGCCCCTACGAGCAGTACTTC.

This clonotype has at least ten counts. The chain uses TRBV4-2 and TRBJ2-2; 9 nucleotides agree with TRBD1. The CDR3 runs to 15 residues. Trimming at V came to 6 bases and at J to 4 bases, leaving 6 bases not matched to a gene. Germline CDR1 is LGHNA and CDR2 is YNFKEQ. The CDR3 sequence: CASRLQGAGTGELFF. For the CDR3, the DNA is TGTGCCAGCAGACTACAGGGGGCGGGCACCGGGGAGCTGTTTTTT.

In this sample, this clonotype turned up many times. The chain carries TRBV5-1 and TRBJ1-5, with TRBD1 identical over 8 bases. This CDR3 has 13 amino acids. V trimming: 5 bases; J trimming: 5 bases; junction bases outside the gene matches: 3. CDR1 and CDR2 (germline): SGHRS, YFSETQ. This CDR3 reads CASRLTGDQPQHF. CDR3 nucleotide sequence: TGCGCCAGCAGATTGACAGGGGATCAGCCCCAGCATTTT.

This clonotype was seen many times. The V and J genes are TRBV12-3 or TRBV12-4 and TRBJ1-2; 7 bases are a match to TRBD1. This CDR3 has 13 amino acids. With V trimmed by 3 bases and J by 8 bases, 6 bases remained unmatched. The CDR3 DNA reads as TGTGCCAGCAGTTTGACAGGGTTAAGCGGCTACACCTTC. Translation gives CASSLTGLSGYTF.

This clonotype was detected ten times or more. The chain carries TRBV3-1 and TRBJ2-5; 9 bases agree with TRBD2. Per germline, CDR1 LGHDT and CDR2 YNNKEL (reference sequence). J lost 3 bases, V lost 3 bases, and 2 bases had no gene match. This CDR3 comprises 14 residues. In DNA form, the CDR3 reads TGTGCCAGCAGCCAGGGACTAGCCGAAGAGACCCAGTACTTC. Translated, it gives CASSQGLAEETQYF.

Concerning this clonotype itself: A much larger clone is a single base away; this may be a read error. The CDR3 DNA is TGTGCCATCAGTCCGGGACTAGCGGGTTACAATGAGCAGTTCTTC. This sequence encodes CAISPGLAGYNEQFF. The chain couples TRBV10-3 to TRBJ2-1, with 12 bases matching TRBD2. The CDR3 is 15 residues long. The V gene's germline CDR1 is ENHRY and CDR2 SYGVKD. V gave up 5 bases and J gave up 4 bases; unmatched junction bases: 3.

This chain joins TRBV5-1 and TRBJ1-4; D unclear. From germline, CDR1 is SGHRS and CDR2 YFSETQ. This CDR3 has 14 amino acids. Trimming cost V 1 base and J 5 bases, with 9 bases left between them. The DNA of the CDR3 is TGCGCCAGCAGCTTGAACCAGCCCAATGAAAAACTGTTTTTT. Translated, it gives CASSLNQPNEKLFF.

A note on this clonotype: Possible read error: a much larger clone is one base away. The V gene is TRBV15, the J gene TRBJ2-5; the D gene is possibly TRBD2 (5 bases). Germline-derived CDR1 and CDR2 are LNHNV and YYDKDF (reference sequence). The CDR3 has 14 amino acids. CDR3: CATSPPGKGEAQYF. For the CDR3, the DNA is TGTGCCACCAGTCCCCCCGGGAAGGGAGAGGCCCAGTACTTC.

The chain joins TRBV2 to TRBJ1-5; no reliable D call. CDR3 length equals 13 residues. Germline V gives CDR1 SNHLY, CDR2 FYNNEI. The germline V and J ends were trimmed by 6 bases and 0 bases, with 6 bases remaining between them. This CDR3 is CASRGDSNQPQHF. The CDR3 DNA is TGTGCCAGCAGGGGTGATAGCAATCAGCCCCAGCATTTT.

Concerning this clonotype itself: It may be a read error: a sequence one base away is much more abundant. The chain combines TRBV5-1 with TRBJ2-3; 9 nucleotides align to TRBD1. Trimming removed 3 bases from V and 3 bases from J; junction bases left unmatched: 2. The CDR3 extends over 14 amino acids. Germline V gene lookup returns CDR1 SGHRS and CDR2 YFSETQ. The DNA for the CDR3 is TGCGCCAGCAGCTGGGGACAGGGAACAGATACGCAGTATTTT. This sequence encodes CASSWGQGTDTQYF.

In its sample, this clonotype was seen a few times. V and J are TRBV5-1 and TRBJ2-5; TRBD2 might be the D (5 bases). Trimming cost V 3 bases and J 0 bases, with 9 bases left between them. The CDR3 extends over 14 amino acids. Germline assignment: CDR1 SGHRS and CDR2 YFSETQ. The CDR3 protein is CASSSAGNQETQYF. The CDR3 coding sequence is TGCGCCAGCAGCTCGGCCGGGAACCAAGAGACCCAGTACTTC.

Comments on this clonotype: The final CDR3 position lacks the conserved phenylalanine or tryptophan, pointing to a likely read error. The V call is TRBV15, the J call TRBJ2-2; D unresolved. Germline CDR1 is LNHNV and CDR2 is YYDKDF (reference sequence). V was trimmed by 0 bases and J by 4 bases, leaving 15 bases between them. This CDR3 region has 17 residues. CDR3 residues: CATSRDLRAASTGELFS. In DNA form, the CDR3 reads TGTGCCACCAGCAGAGATCTACGGGCAGCCTCCACCGGGGAGCTGTTTTCT.

This clonotype was observed many times. The CDR3 DNA follows: TGTGCCAGCAGCCAAGGGGGTTGGCAGTACTTC. As protein: CASSQGGWQYF. The chain uses TRBV3-1 and TRBJ2-7; D is undetermined. Germline V gene sequence: CDR1 LGHDT, CDR2 YNNKEL (reference sequence). The CDR3 contains 11 residues. Between the trimmed V and J ends, which lost 1 base and 9 bases, there was a span of 7 bases.

Regarding this clonotype: The CDR3 end shows no conserved phenylalanine or tryptophan, and so a read error is likely. The DNA is left out, because the CDR3 cannot be placed on it with certainty; the CDR3 is given as TCRdb lists it. The CDR3: CPSSLQTGADSGYEQCL. The V gene is TRBV4-1, the J gene TRBJ2-7; the DNA was not compared with TRBD1, the D call given in the table. Counting both end residues, the CDR3 totals 17 amino acids. Germline V gives CDR1 MGHRA, CDR2 YSYEKL.

Many counts were recorded for this clonotype. This rearrangement joins TRBV11-1 to TRBJ2-7; 9 nucleotides align to TRBD2. CDR3 size: 16 residues. Germline V gives CDR1 SGHAT, CDR2 FQDESV (reference sequence). V was clipped by 5 bases and J by 2 bases; unmatched bases: 10. CDR3 coding DNA: TGTGCCAGCAGCCAACCCAAGCGGGGGGAAGCCTACGAGCAGTACTTC. Its protein is CASSQPKRGEAYEQYF. Full variable domain (rest looked up from reference TRBV11-1 and TRBJ2-7): EAEVAQSPRYKITEKSQAVAFWCDPISGHATLYWYRQILGQGPELLVQFQDESVVDDSQLPKDRFSAERLKGVDSTLKIQPAELGDSAMYLCASSQPKRGEAYEQYFGPGTRLTVT.

This clonotype showed up many times. The V call is TRBV7-6, the J call TRBJ2-1; D is possibly TRBD1 (6 bases). The germline gives CDR1 SGHVS, CDR2 FNYEAQ. There are 15 residues in the CDR3. Trimming left V 1 base short and J 4 bases short, with 11 bases between. CDR3 in amino acids: CASSLDLGQYNEQFF. The CDR3 region has the DNA TGTGCCAGCAGCTTAGATCTTGGACAGTACAATGAGCAGTTCTTC.

This clonotype was observed a handful of times. The J gene is TRBJ1-1, the V gene TRBV20-1; D uncertain. The CDR3 is 12 residues long. Germline assignment: CDR1 DFQATT and CDR2 SNEGSKA (reference sequence). This CDR3 is CGMMKRDTEAFF. For the CDR3, the DNA is TGCGGGATGATGAAAAGGGACACTGAAGCTTTCTTT.

This clonotype was observed at least ten times. This chain joins TRBV5-5 and TRBJ1-4, with D possibly TRBD1 on 6 matching bases. The CDR3 is 15 amino acids. Trimming shortened V by 6 bases and J by 6 bases, and 18 bases separated the two germline ends. Germline V gene data show CDR1 as SGHKS and CDR2 as YYEKEE (reference sequence). CDR3 DNA sequence: TGTGCCAGCACTTACGGGGGGCGCTTGGATGAAAAACTGTTTTTT. This translates into CASTYGGRLDEKLFF. Supplemented by reference TRBV5-5 and TRBJ1-4, the full variable domain reads DAGVTQSPTHLIKTRGQQVTLRCSPISGHKSVSWYQQVLGQGPQFIFQYYEKEERGRGNFPDRFSARQFPNYSSELNVNALLLGDSALYLCASTYGGRLDEKLFFGSGTQLSVL.